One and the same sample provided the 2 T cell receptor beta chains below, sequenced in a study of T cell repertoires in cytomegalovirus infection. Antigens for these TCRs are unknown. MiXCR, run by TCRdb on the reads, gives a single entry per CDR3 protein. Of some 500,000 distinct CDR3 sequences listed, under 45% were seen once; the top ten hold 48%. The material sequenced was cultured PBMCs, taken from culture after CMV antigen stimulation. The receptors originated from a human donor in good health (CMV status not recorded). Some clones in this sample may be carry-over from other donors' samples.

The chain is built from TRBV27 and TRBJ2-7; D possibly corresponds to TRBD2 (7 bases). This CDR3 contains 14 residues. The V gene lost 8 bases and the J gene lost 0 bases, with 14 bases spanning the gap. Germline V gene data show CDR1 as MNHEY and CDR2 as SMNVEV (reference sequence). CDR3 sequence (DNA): TGTGCCAGCGCCGGGGGGCCCAGCTCCTACGAGCAGTACTTC. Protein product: CASAGGPSSYEQYF.

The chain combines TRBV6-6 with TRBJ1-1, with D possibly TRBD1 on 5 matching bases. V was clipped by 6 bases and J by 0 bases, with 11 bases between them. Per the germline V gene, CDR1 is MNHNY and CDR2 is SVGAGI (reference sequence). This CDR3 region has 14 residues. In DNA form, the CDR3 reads TGTGCCAGCAGGGCGGTACAGGTGAACACTGAAGCTTTCTTT. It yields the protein CASRAVQVNTEAFF.